This TCR beta chain derives from a study of post-analysis software for immune sequencing data. Study outcomes and limitations: Controls showed lower frequencies than patients for five or six TRBV segments, and TRBV5-6, TRBV5-1 and TRBV20-1 were among these.

The TCR beta cDNA libraries contained unique molecular identifiers. TCRdb fed the PCR reads into MiXCR, producing one record per CDR3 protein. The data hold some 450,000 distinct CDR3 sequences, with 45% observed a single time. Remarks on this clonotype: Its antigen is still unknown.

The CDR3 has 17 residues. The V gene end was trimmed by 3 bases and the J gene end by 5 bases; junction bases not matched to a gene: 10. Germline CDR1 reads MNHNY; CDR2 reads SVGAGI (reference sequence). The sequencing sample was made of blood. V and J are TRBV6-6 and TRBJ2-1; 10 bases fit TRBD2. This TCR was sampled from a girl aged 5 to 17 with multiple sclerosis. CDR3: CASSYLGLAGVNNEQFF. The CDR3 DNA reads as TGTGCCAGCAGTTATCTCGGGCTAGCGGGAGTCAACAATGAGCAGTTCTTC.